There are many counts of the clone carrying this TCR beta chain. Its antigen is unidentified. Germline CDR1 and CDR2: MNHEY and SVGAGI. The CDR3 sequence is 16 residues long. Trimming at V came to 6 bases and at J to 2 bases, leaving 12 bases not matched to a gene. The sample originates from a study of blood T cells in healthy people across ages. Study details: Per two T cells, template switching captured roughly one barcoded beta molecule. Study-wide results and limits: Unsorted PBMCs prevented conclusive naive versus antigen-experienced comparison. Compared with aged donors, long-lived donors showed fewer expanded clones, suggesting selection.

The use of a sample-barcoded 5' primer and a J-beta primer mix characterized a second PCR of about 7 to 12 cycles. A template-switch adaptor that had 12 random nucleotides put a tag on each cDNA molecule. TCRdb ran MiXCR on the 5' RACE reads and lists one entry per CDR3 protein. The sample shows 600,000 or so distinct CDR3 sequences, around 21% of them seen only once. This receptor was obtained from a man aged 65 to 85 in good health. The J gene is TRBJ2-7, the V gene TRBV6-5; 8 bases fit TRBD2. The sequencing input was blood. Here the CDR3 reads CASRLAESVTPYEQYF. CDR3 coding DNA: TGTGCCAGCAGACTAGCGGAGTCGGTCACCCCCTACGAGCAGTACTTC.